Following are 32 T cell receptor beta chains from one sample sequenced in a study of cytomegalovirus exposure and HLA in healthy donors. Use of 60 Vbeta and 13 Jbeta primers characterized the PCR. Repertoires were generated with immunoSEQ multiplex PCR, while TCRdb's copy carries only in-frame clones and drops some. The profile shows 90,000 to 140,000 clones, about an eighth of them singletons. Material: PBMCs. The source of these receptors is a man between 35 and 55 years old in good health and CMV-seropositive.

This clone was counted a few times. The chain carries TRBV7-6 and TRBJ2-2, with 7 positions matching TRBD1. Germline-derived CDR1 and CDR2 are SGHVS and FNYEAQ. The CDR3 extends over 15 amino acids. The V segment lost 4 bases and the J segment 0 bases; nucleotides outside the gene matches: 2. The CDR3 sequence is CASSWDSSNTGELFF. The CDR3 coding sequence is TGTGCCAGCAGCTGGGACAGTTCGAACACCGGGGAGCTGTTTTTT.

The chain is built from TRBV7-9 and TRBJ1-1; D gene uncertain. CDR1 is SEHNR and CDR2 is FQNEAQ in the germline V gene (reference sequence). V was pared by 5 bases and J by 10 bases, with 23 bases between. The CDR3 spans 15 residues. CDR3 sequence: CASSRSIGREVGAFF. The CDR3 coding sequence is TGTGCCAGCAGCCGAAGTATAGGCCGGGAAGTGGGAGCTTTCTTT.

The V and J genes are TRBV7-2 and TRBJ2-5; D is undetermined. V lost 1 base and J 1 base, leaving 7 bases between the germline ends. This CDR3 is built from 14 residues. Germline assignment: CDR1 SGHTA and CDR2 FQGNSA. CDR3 coding DNA: TGTGCCAGCAGCTTAGACGCCAGCCAAGAGACCCAGTACTTC. This codes for CASSLDASQETQYF. The full variable domain, its missing parts supplied by reference TRBV7-2 and TRBJ2-5, is GAGVSQSPSNKVTEKGKDVELRCDPISGHTALYWYRQSLGQGLEFLIYFQGNSAPDKSGLPSDRFSAERTGGSVSTLTIQRTQQEDSAVYLCASSLDASQETQYFGPGTRLLVL.

This clone showed up just a few times. V usage is TRBV7-2 and J usage is TRBJ2-7; D is unresolved. The CDR3 loop spans 15 amino acids. V was clipped by 1 base and J by 0 bases, with 10 bases between them. CDR1 is SGHTA, CDR2 FQGNSA, per germline. This CDR3 reads CASSLDLHNSYEQYF. The CDR3 coding sequence is TGTGCCAGCAGCTTAGATCTCCACAACTCCTACGAGCAGTACTTC.

This clone was seen more than once but under ten times. The rearrangement uses TRBV5-4 and TRBJ2-2, with 9 bases that match TRBD1. Germline V lookup: CDR1 SGHNT, CDR2 YYREEE (reference sequence). V lost 0 bases and J lost 5; bases outside the gene matches: 5. The CDR3 length is 16 residues. CDR3 sequence reads: CASSLDRDRETGELFF. CDR3 DNA: TGTGCCAGCAGCTTGGACCGGGACAGGGAAACCGGGGAGCTGTTTTTT.

The chain uses TRBV6-5 and TRBJ1-5; 7 nucleotides line up with TRBD1. J lost 6 bases, V lost 5 bases, and 4 bases had no gene match. Germline lookup yields CDR1 MNHEY and CDR2 SVGAGI. The CDR3 contains 13 residues. The CDR3 DNA reads as TGTGCCAGCAGTCGGGACAGAACTCAGCCCCAGCATTTT. Its protein is CASSRDRTQPQHF.

The chain links TRBV19 to TRBJ2-7; maybe TRBD1 (5 bases). There are 12 residues in the CDR3. Trimming took 5 bases from V and 1 from J, leaving 6 bases between them. The germline V gene has CDR1 LNHDA and CDR2 SQIVND (reference sequence). The CDR3 bases are TGTGCCAGTAGTTCAGGGTCCTACGAGCAGTACTTC. This codes for CASSSGSYEQYF.

This clone was seen more than once but under ten times. The chain is built from TRBV7-9 and TRBJ1-1; D perhaps matches TRBD1 (6 bases). V lost 6 bases, J lost 1 base, and 12 bases lay in between. Germline V gives CDR1 SEHNR, CDR2 FQNEAQ (reference sequence). CDR3 length: 14 residues. The CDR3, as DNA: TGTGCCAGCAGTGGGAGACAGGAGAACACTGAAGCTTTCTTT. This encodes CASSGRQENTEAFF.

This clone was observed a few times. The rearrangement uses TRBV30 and TRBJ1-2, with 9 bases identical to TRBD1. The CDR3 totals 15 residues. Germline CDR1 GTSNPN, CDR2 SVGIG (reference sequence). With 2 bases clipped from V and 2 bases from J, the junction kept 6 bases outside the gene matches. The chain's CDR3 is CAWSPDRGFNYGYTF. The CDR3, as DNA: TGTGCCTGGAGTCCGGACAGGGGATTCAACTATGGCTACACCTTC.

This clone was found a few times. The rearrangement uses TRBV29-1 and TRBJ1-2; D not certain. V was trimmed by 0 bases and J by 7 bases, leaving 18 bases between them. This CDR3 has 15 residues. Germline CDR1 is SQVTM and CDR2 is ANQGSEA. The CDR3 is CSVEESGRDLAGYTF. CDR3 sequence (DNA): TGCAGCGTTGAAGAGAGTGGGAGGGATCTTGCTGGCTACACCTTC.

This clone came up a few times. J is TRBJ2-1 and V is TRBV1; TRBD2 is taken as the D call from the table, unchecked against the DNA. TRBV1 is annotated as a pseudogene. This CDR3 spans 18 amino acids. CDR3: CTSSPAGSPPVPIGEQFF. The CDR3 bases are TGCACCAGCAGCCCGGCGGGAAGTCCCCCTGTACCGATCGGTGAGCAGTTCTTC.

The J gene is TRBJ2-1, the V gene TRBV1; TRBD1, the table's D call, lacks a check against the DNA. TRBV1 is flagged as a pseudogene. The CDR3 is 19 residues long. As DNA, the CDR3 is TGCACCAGCAGCGAGCTGGACATCCGGATCACAAGGCCATACAATGAGCAGTTCTTC. This gives the protein CTSSELDIRITRPYNEQFF.

This chain links TRBV5-6 with TRBJ1-1; 9 bases map to TRBD1. This CDR3 region has 18 residues. Germline CDR1 is SGHDT and CDR2 is YYEEEE. V shed 4 bases and J 5 bases; nucleotides not matched to a gene: 18. Written as DNA, the CDR3 is TGTGCCAGCAGCCGCCCCCCCGGGCACAGGGGGCGCGGGACTGAAGCTTTCTTT. Its translation is CASSRPPGHRGRGTEAFF.

A few counts support this clone. The chain has TRBV6-5 and TRBJ2-7; 10 bases align to TRBD2. The CDR3 loop spans 15 amino acids. The germline CDR1 and CDR2 sequences are MNHEY and SVGAGI. J was trimmed by 1 base and V by 6 bases; bases with no gene match: 6. The CDR3 DNA is TGTGCCAGCAGCGGACTAGCGGATTTGTCCTACGAGCAGTACTTC. Translation gives CASSGLADLSYEQYF.

The V gene is TRBV7-9, the J gene TRBJ1-2, with 10 nucleotides matching TRBD1. Germline CDR1 SEHNR, CDR2 FQNEAQ (reference sequence). This CDR3 comprises 15 residues. Unmatched junction bases numbered 10, after V lost 6 bases and J lost 6 bases. CDR3 residues: CASSLPPGQGNGYTF. CDR3 sequence (DNA): TGTGCCAGCAGTTTACCCCCGGGACAGGGGAATGGCTACACCTTC.

The rearrangement joins TRBV23-1 to TRBJ2-7; the D gene is possibly TRBD1 (6 bases). TRBV23-1 is known as an ORF, though its function is uncertain. The CDR3 contains 14 residues. Deletions cut 4 bases from V and 2 bases from J, with 12 bases between. The CDR3 is CASSPRDTTYEQYF. The CDR3 nucleotides are TGCGCCAGCAGTCCTCGGGACACCACCTACGAGCAGTACTTC.

This clone was seen many times. The V call is TRBV5-6, the J call TRBJ2-3; 12 bases agree with TRBD2. The germline V gene encodes CDR1 SGHDT and CDR2 YYEEEE. CDR3 length: 15 amino acids. With 0 bases clipped from V and 4 bases from J, the junction kept 0 bases outside the gene matches. Written as DNA, the CDR3 is TGTGCCAGCAGCTTGGGACTAGCGGGAGCAGATACGCAGTATTTT. Protein sequence: CASSLGLAGADTQYF. Looking up the rest from reference TRBV5-6 and TRBJ2-3 gives the full variable domain: DAGVTQSPTHLIKTRGQQVTLRCSPKSGHDTVSWYQQALGQGPQFIFQYYEEEERQRGNFPDRFSGHQFPNYSSELNVNALLLGDSALYLCASSLGLAGADTQYFGPGTRLTVL.

J is TRBJ1-2 and V is TRBV18; D unresolved. Looked up from germline, CDR1 is KGHSH and CDR2 is LQKENI. This CDR3 has 13 amino acids. The V end was cut by 0 bases, the J end by 6 bases, with 8 bases between. CDR3 nucleotides: TGTGCCAGCTCACCACCGGGTCAGGATGGCTACACCTTC. It is translated as CASSPPGQDGYTF.

This clone has more than one count but fewer than ten. The genes are TRBV5-4 and TRBJ2-3; tentatively, D is TRBD1 (6 bases). Germline assignment: CDR1 SGHNT and CDR2 YYREEE (reference sequence). V lost 4 bases to trimming and J lost 2 bases, with 20 bases between them. This CDR3 region has 17 residues. CDR3 sequence (DNA): TGTGCCAGCAGCCCGGTAAAGAAAGGGGGACCCACAGATACGCAGTATTTT. Translating gives CASSPVKKGGPTDTQYF.

This sequence joins TRBV6-5 and TRBJ1-2; 7 bases align to TRBD1. Germline trimming cut 5 bases from V and 4 bases from J; bases unmatched to any gene: 4. Germline lookup yields CDR1 MNHEY and CDR2 SVGAGI. This CDR3 has 13 amino acids. In DNA form, the CDR3 reads TGTGCCAGCAGTCCGACAGGGAGCTATGGCTACACCTTC. Translated, it gives CASSPTGSYGYTF.

The chain employs TRBV7-9 and TRBJ2-3; tentative D call: TRBD2 (5 bases). The CDR3 covers 15 residues. Germline values: CDR1 SEHNR, CDR2 FQNEAQ (reference sequence). With 2 bases removed from V and 4 bases from J, the gap between germline ends came to 13 bases. In nucleotides, the CDR3 is TGTGCCAGCAGCTTACAACTAGAAATTGCAGATACGCAGTATTTT. Amino acid sequence: CASSLQLEIADTQYF.

This clone was detected only a few times. The chain recombines TRBV5-1 with TRBJ2-5; 8 nucleotides align to TRBD1. The CDR3 runs to 16 residues. Per germline, CDR1 SGHRS and CDR2 YFSETQ. The J segment lost 4 bases and the V segment lost 4 bases, leaving 12 bases of the junction unmatched. The CDR3 is CASSLLGQARVETQYF. The CDR3 nucleotides are TGCGCCAGCAGCCTGTTGGGACAGGCGAGGGTAGAGACCCAGTACTTC.

This clone was observed a handful of times. The gene calls are TRBV19 and TRBJ1-4; D gene ambiguous. Trimming took off 3 bases at V and 8 bases at J, with 16 bases between the two ends. CDR1 is LNHDA and CDR2 is SQIVND in the germline V gene (reference sequence). This CDR3 region has 15 residues. CDR3 loop: CASSILPSDGEKLFF. The CDR3 region has the DNA TGTGCCAGTAGTATTTTACCAAGCGATGGGGAAAAACTGTTTTTT.

The sample holds a few counts of this clone. The genes are TRBV27 and TRBJ2-7; 9 nucleotides agree with TRBD2. The CDR3 sequence is 16 residues long. J lost 5 bases, V lost 2 bases, and 10 bases had no gene match. Germline V gene lookup returns CDR1 MNHEY and CDR2 SMNVEV (reference sequence). The DNA for the CDR3 is TGTGCCAGCAGTTTAGTGAGTAGCGGGAGTTCCCACGAGCAGTACTTC. Protein product: CASSLVSSGSSHEQYF.

This sequence joins TRBV5-1 and TRBJ2-5; the match to TRBD1 covers 8 bases. Per germline, CDR1 SGHRS and CDR2 YFSETQ. The CDR3 is 15 residues long. J lost 5 bases, V lost 0 bases, and 6 bases had no gene match. CDR3 loop: CASSLGDRIGETQYF. The CDR3 bases are TGCGCCAGCAGCTTGGGGGACAGGATTGGGGAGACCCAGTACTTC.

This clone turned up a few times. This chain links TRBV28 with TRBJ1-5; a possible D gene is TRBD1 (5 bases). The V end was cut by 5 bases, the J end by 11 bases, with 13 bases between. The CDR3 loop spans 12 amino acids. Looked up from germline, CDR1 is MDHEN and CDR2 is SYDVKM. The CDR3 loop reads CASSRGDGAQHF. CDR3 DNA sequence: TGTGCCAGCAGTCGGGGGGACGGGGCCCAGCATTTT. The whole variable domain, filled in from reference TRBV28 and TRBJ1-5, reads DVKVTQSSRYLVKRTGEKVFLECVQDMDHENMFWYRQDPGLGLRLIYFSYDVKMKEKGDIPEGYSVSREKKERFSLILESASTNQTSMYLCASSRGDGAQHFGDGTRLSIL.

This clone was counted only a few times. The chain combines TRBV5-1 with TRBJ2-3, with D perhaps TRBD2 (7 bases). Germline V gene lookup returns CDR1 SGHRS and CDR2 YFSETQ. This CDR3 has 13 residues. Between the trimmed V and J ends, which lost 6 bases and 0 bases, there was a span of 8 bases. The CDR3 here is CASKGGSTDTQYF. In DNA, the CDR3 is TGCGCCAGCAAGGGGGGGAGCACAGATACGCAGTATTTT.

There are a few counts of this clone. The chain is built from TRBV4-1 and TRBJ2-5; a weak D match, TRBD2 (6 bases). The germline CDR1 and CDR2 sequences are MGHRA and YSYEKL. Trimming removed 0 bases from V and 9 bases from J, with 11 bases in between. The CDR3 consists of 13 residues. CDR3 DNA: TGCGCCAGCAGCCAAGATCCCGGGAGTGCCCAGTACTTC. Its protein product is CASSQDPGSAQYF.

This chain connects TRBV7-9 to TRBJ2-7; a weak D match, TRBD2 (6 bases). Deletions cut 2 bases from V and 4 bases from J, with 12 bases between. Germline V gene data show CDR1 as SEHNR and CDR2 as FQNEAQ (reference sequence). The CDR3 sequence is 14 residues long. CDR3 amino acids: CASSLPGVRYEQYF. CDR3 DNA sequence: TGTGCCAGCAGCTTACCGGGAGTTCGGTACGAGCAGTACTTC.

This clone has more than one count but fewer than ten. The chain recombines TRBV27 with TRBJ1-1, with 8 nucleotides matching TRBD1. The germline gives CDR1 MNHEY, CDR2 SMNVEV (reference sequence). Trimming took 4 bases from V and 5 from J; bases not matched to a gene: 6. CDR3 length equals 14 residues. The DNA for the CDR3 is TGTGCCAGCAGTTCCCACAGGGGGAGAACTGAAGCTTTCTTT. Encoded protein: CASSSHRGRTEAFF.

The J gene is TRBJ2-1, the V gene TRBV9, with TRBD2 identical over 9 bases. V shed 3 bases, J shed 0 bases, and the junction held 4 bases outside the gene matches. The CDR3 runs 16 residues. The germline gives CDR1 SGDLS, CDR2 YYNGEE. CDR3 amino acids: CASSASAGGSYNEQFF. As DNA, the CDR3 is TGTGCCAGCAGCGCCTCAGCGGGAGGCTCCTACAATGAGCAGTTCTTC.

CDR3: CSVDGSGSGEQFF. Here the CDR3 DNA reads TGCAGCGTTGATGGTAGCGGGAGCGGTGAGCAGTTCTTC. This chain uses TRBV29-1 with TRBJ2-1; 9 nucleotides match TRBD2. With V trimmed by 3 bases and J by 9 bases, 6 bases remained unmatched. The CDR3 spans 13 residues. In germline, CDR1 is SQVTM, CDR2 ANQGSEA.